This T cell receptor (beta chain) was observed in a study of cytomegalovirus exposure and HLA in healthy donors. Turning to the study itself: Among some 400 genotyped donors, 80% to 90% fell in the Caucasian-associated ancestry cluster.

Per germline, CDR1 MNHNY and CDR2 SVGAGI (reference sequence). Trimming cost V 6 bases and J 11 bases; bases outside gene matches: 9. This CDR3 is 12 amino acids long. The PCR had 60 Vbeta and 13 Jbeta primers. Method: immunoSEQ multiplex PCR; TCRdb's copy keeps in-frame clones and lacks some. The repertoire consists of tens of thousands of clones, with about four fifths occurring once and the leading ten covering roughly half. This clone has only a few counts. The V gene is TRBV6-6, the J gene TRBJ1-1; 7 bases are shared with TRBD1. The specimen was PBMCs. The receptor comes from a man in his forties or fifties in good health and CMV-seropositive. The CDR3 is CASRTRTGAAFF. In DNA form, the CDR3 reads TGTGCCAGCAGGACGCGTACAGGGGCGGCTTTCTTT.